This section outlines one TCR beta chain sequence together with its context. This specimen belongs to a study of cytomegalovirus exposure and HLA in healthy donors. Looking at the study overall: Of several hundred genotyped donors, around 84% clustered with self-reported Caucasian donors.

The PCR contained 60 Vbeta and 13 Jbeta primers. This table comes from immunoSEQ multiplex PCR, and its TCRdb copy is limited to in-frame clones, with some not included. The sample records about 130,000 clones, 70% to 75% being singletons. This CDR3 comprises 16 residues. CDR1 and CDR2 (germline): SEHNR, FQNEAQ (reference sequence). The V gene lost 5 bases and the J gene lost 3 bases, with 16 bases spanning the gap. Sequenced: PBMCs. This TCR was recovered from a middle-aged woman in good health and CMV-seropositive. The gene calls are TRBV7-9 and TRBJ2-2; the D gene is possibly TRBD1 (5 bases). This CDR3 is CASSDDGRADTGELFF. CDR3 sequence (DNA): TGTGCCAGCAGCGACGATGGCAGGGCCGACACCGGGGAGCTGTTTTTT.